This T cell receptor (beta chain) was profiled in a study of vaccination effects on CD4 cells after COVID-19. Sequencing in the ViraFEST assay came after antigen-specific CD4+ T cells had been expanded with viral peptide pools, which were used to stimulate PBMC. Scientists isolated CD4+ T cells after an approximately 10-day culture period ended. Subjects were given two BNT162b2 or mRNA-1273 vaccine doses. The vaccine recipients had no prior SARS-CoV-2 infection, with negative nucleocapsid antibodies. TCRdb's copy holds only in-frame clones and misses some; the assay was immunoSEQ multiplex PCR. The table shows around 69,000 clones, with 70% to 75% occurring only once. As for this clone: Its cognate antigen is unknown.

The CDR3 loop spans 17 amino acids. Germline V CDR1 and CDR2: LGHNA, YNFKEQ. Trimming pared 0 bases from V and 3 bases from J, leaving 17 bases between. This material consisted of CD4+ T cells from PBMCs cultured with HCoV-229E spike peptides, taken after COVID-19 vaccination. The receptor's source is a human donor who received a COVID-19 vaccine. The chain couples TRBV4-2 to TRBJ1-2; TRBD1 might be the D (6 bases). For the CDR3, the DNA is TGTGCCAGCAGCCAAGAGGGACACGCCGGTAATTACTATGGCTACACCTTC. Its protein product is CASSQEGHAGNYYGYTF.